This T cell receptor beta chain was sequenced for a study of cytomegalovirus exposure and HLA in healthy donors (TCRdb year 2017). Study-wide context: An earlier analysis of roughly 570 of the donors reported approximately 280 Gb of sequence data and 117 million unique TCR beta sequences obtained from some 200 million T cells. Roughly 300 gigabases of sequencing data and around 80 million unique TCR sequences made up an early release that covered under 750 HLA-typed donors. To decide whether each TCR beta V gene segment behaved as functional or pseudogenic, an earlier analysis of some 570 of the donors relied on high-throughput TCR beta sequencing. In a later analysis, previously published TCR beta repertoires from 500 to 750 donors were re-analyzed and high-resolution HLA genotyping was added so that TCR occurrence patterns could be studied. The genetic ancestry cluster associated with self-reported Caucasian donors included around four fifths of the approximately 400 genotyped donors. HLA typing covered class I and class II loci at four-digit resolution. Using immunosequencing, the study profiled T cell repertoires from 500 to 800 subjects and related those repertoires to cytomegalovirus serostatus. Along with the roughly 610-subject first cohort, a separate validation cohort of over a hundred different subjects was used. Several DR-DQ haplotypes were handled as single units for association and clustering because linkage in the cohort was strong. Donor age, sex, ethnicity and CMV serostatus were compiled together with the repertoire data. All discovery cohort repertoires had been generated using a single sequencing platform. In a later genetic analysis, genome-wide SNP genotypes for about 65% of the 666 donors were used, and that subset was treated as a discovery cohort. To predict cytomegalovirus infection status, the study combined high-throughput TCR immunosequencing, statistical association of individual TCRs with disease status, and machine learning. In the later analysis, no new phenotypic data were used to find candidate immune exposures; instead, reliance was placed on TCR beta sequences and their occurrence across donors. Among roughly 400 genotyped donors of the cohort, an average of about 240,000 unique TCR beta nucleotide sequences were sequenced per donor, about a sixth of them non-productive. The study aimed to test whether cataloging public T cell receptors could reveal signatures of past pathogen exposure. The number of typed donors differed by locus: roughly 629-640 for A, B, C, DRB1 and DQB1; about 520 for DQA1; around 580 for DPA1; and about 450 for DPB1. Study-wide conclusions, independent of this receptor: It was suggested by the authors that the approach could potentially be generalized to other disease states and immunological phenotypes. Some IMGT-functional V segments, including TRBV6-2 and TRBV6-3, could not be distinguished by the 87-base-pair reads and were therefore excluded. An earlier analysis of approximately 590 of the donors showed that most TCR beta V segments appeared in productive rearrangements either about 90% or about 30% of the time, which broadly matched IMGT annotations. The presence/absence analyses assumed that sequencing depth was roughly uniform across donors, and that assumption may not be true. Compared with equally common non-associated chains, HLA-associated TCR beta chains in a later analysis were more clonally expanded and had lower generation probabilities. Linkage disequilibrium might explain the correlated functional status among segregating V segments, but an unknown experimental factor could not be ruled out. For the cohort, immune exposure information was limited to CMV serostatus. A later genetic analysis reported fewer N-insertions in productive TCRs among donors in an Asian-associated ancestry cluster than the approximately 670-donor mean. In a later analysis, the rate of TCR association differed among HLA loci, with DRB1 alleles having the most associated TCRs and HLA-C alleles having the fewest. The cohort was sequenced for TCR beta chains only, and without alpha or paired-chain data the features that could be detected were limited. Specific HLA alleles were associated with over 15,000 TCR beta sequences at a false discovery rate of 0.05 in a later analysis. The study listed 150 to 200 TCR beta chains as associated with cytomegalovirus. Because HLA typing was missing for some donors at each locus, association tests included only the typed subset. Assigning TCR associations to individual alleles was difficult when HLA alleles, especially DR and DQ, strongly co-occurred. Across donors, most TCR sequences were observed very rarely, whereas some public TCRs were present in many individuals. Cytomegalovirus status was reported to be diagnosed by the classifier with high specificity and sensitivity in both the original and validation cohorts. In a later genetic analysis, a missense DCLRE1C variant was associated with V-gene and J-gene trimming of TCR beta chains, and the association was replicated in an independent cohort. A later analysis found that most CMV-associated TCR beta chains appeared HLA-restricted, with HLA associations seemingly driven largely by CMV exposure. A further reported finding was that TCR beta sequences accurately predicted the HLA-A and HLA-B alleles for most subjects in the first cohort. A group of highly shared sequence variants was considered likely to be a technical artifact of the sequencing pipeline. A later analysis reported that several top co-occurrence clusters appeared linked to parvovirus B19, influenza, CMV and Epstein-Barr virus. Because counts were too low, seventeen rarely observed V segments, including chromosome 9 orphons, were left out of the earlier analysis of 587 of the donors. In vitro tests confirmed that three of the cytomegalovirus-associated TCR beta chains recognize cytomegalovirus antigens.

The cysteine opens and the phenylalanine closes a CDR3 of 14 amino acids. The DNA shown is the 42-base CDR3, in frame from base 1. From V the trimming removes 2 bases and from J it removes 8 bases, while the gene matches leave 5 bases of the junction unaccounted for. CDR1 is given as SGHTA and CDR2 as FQGNSA, both from the germline V gene. The cohort comprised hundreds of healthy bone marrow donors. Cohort members were all nominally healthy when sampled, although unrecorded immune exposures were likely present. The donor was CMV seropositive and was included in the group of around 300 seropositive cohort members. Each donor provided a peripheral blood sample, and peripheral blood mononuclear cells were used for TCR beta sequencing. Genomic DNA extraction from the blood cell samples was performed with the Qiagen DNeasy Blood Extraction Kit. As concerns this clone: The clone's antigen remains unknown. It has no much larger one-base neighbor in the sample; base qualities were not kept.

The library was produced with the immunoSEQ multiplex PCR assay. For the multiplex PCR, a mixture combining 60 forward primers for TCR Vbeta segments and 13 reverse primers for TCR Jbeta segments was used. The CDR3 region of rearranged TCR beta genes was amplified from genomic DNA with a multiplex PCR assay. Amplified TCR beta libraries were sequenced as 87-base-pair reads on the Illumina HiSeq System. The study's processing was this. A later analysis tallied around 80 million unique TCR beta chains across the roughly 610 repertoires, and approximately 11 million of those chains were shared by two or more donors. Raw reads were error-corrected and collapsed into unique sequences by a nearest-neighbor algorithm in which closely related sequences were merged to remove PCR and sequencing errors. V, D and J gene segments were assigned by aligning CDR3 sequences to IMGT reference sequences. For a sequence to be retained, a match of at least six nucleotides to both a V gene segment and a J gene segment was required. Rearrangements were called productive when the CDR3 lacked stop codons and stayed in frame with V and J; all others were non-productive. CDR3 was defined according to IMGT convention as the region running from the second conserved V-encoded cysteine to the conserved J-encoded phenylalanine. The earlier analysis of more than 450 of the donors excluded sequences that lacked an unambiguous match to a single V gene segment. In an earlier analysis of 450 to 750 of the donors, a V segment was called functional when productive rearrangements were above 56.7%, and segregating when the standard deviation between donors exceeded 5%. A statistical classification framework was built to diagnose cytomegalovirus status from the catalog of TCR beta chain sequences. V and J gene assignment, in a later analysis, came from comparing TCR nucleotide sequences with IMGT/GENE-DB human TR gene sequences. Using the TCRdist pipeline, a later analysis assigned CDR3 sequences along with most-parsimonious VDJ recombination scenarios. A later analysis defined each TCR beta chain by its CDR3 amino acid sequence plus V-gene family, and excluded reads lacking a unique V-gene family. As a way to deal with suspected cross-contamination and a sequencing artifact, a later analysis dropped 450 to 600 nucleotide sequences that were highly shared and had low generation probability. In a later analysis, a clonal expansion index for each public chain was calculated from normalized within-repertoire ranks of inferred template counts. A later analysis computed generation probabilities with a VDJ recombination model fitted to out-of-frame rearrangements, and checked the results against IGoR. In a later analysis, TCR-TCR, TCR-HLA and TCR-CMV co-occurrence was scored with hypergeometric tests, and a repertoire-size bias correction was applied to TCR pairs. In a later analysis, false discovery rates were estimated by permuting HLA or CMV assignments 20 times. In a later analysis, co-occurring TCRs were grouped using DBSCAN, and TCRdist sequence similarity was added for clustering within HLA-allele-positive subsets. Co-occurrence clustering excluded repertoires with fewer than 30,000 or more than 120,000 public chains, plus five with anomalous nucleotide sharing. TCRdb took over this immuneACCESS table, retaining in-frame rearrangements with V and J assigned. Such tables are incomplete; in checked studies, under half of the missing clones stem from an unresolved V gene, and the remainder is unexplained. V and J calls and clone size are copied from that table; D and trimming were computed from the DNA. The sample yields around 190,000 clones; almost 75% were counted once. Of the sample, less than 4% falls within the top ten clones.

This sequence uses TRBV7-2 and TRBJ2-1; 8 bases in the middle match TRBD2. This TCR came from a woman aged 25-40 years in good health and CMV-seropositive. The specimen sequenced was PBMCs. The CDR3 protein is CASSLRTSSHEQFF. In nucleotide form, the sequence is TGTGCCAGCAGCTTAAGGACTAGCTCCCATGAGCAGTTCTTC.